The rows below give T cell receptor beta chains drawn from one sample of a study of response to subunit inactivated influenza vaccine. TCRdb fed the RT-PCR reads into MiXCR, producing one record per CDR3 protein. Of hundreds of thousands of distinct CDR3 sequences detected, approximately 18% appear once; the ten largest clones hold about 11%. Here the sequenced sample was PBMCs from blood, taken around 5 days after vaccination. These receptor sequences come from a man aged 50 to 59 who received an inactivated influenza vaccine. The CDR3 runs from the conserved cysteine through the conserved F or W. A D gene is named only where the DNA matches it firmly. The size of a clone is reported for some rows only, either as once, few or many, or as a class for expanded clones.

J gene	D gene	V gene	clone size	CDR3 protein	CDR3 DNA
TRBJ2-1	.	TRBV12-3/TRBV12-4	.	CASSFGGQLQFF	TGTGCCAGCAGTTTCGGGGGGCAACTGCAGTTCTTC
TRBJ2-2	.	TRBV4-2	.	CASSQAARPGELFF	TGTGCCAGCAGCCAAGCAGCACGGCCCGGGGAGCTGTTTTTT
TRBJ1-2	.	TRBV12-3/TRBV12-4	.	CASSFEGVYGYTF	TGTGCCAGCAGTTTTGAAGGGGTCTATGGCTACACCTTC
TRBJ2-2	TRBD2	TRBV6-2/TRBV6-3	.	CASSARLAGGELFF	TGTGCCAGCAGTGCCCGACTAGCGGGCGGGGAGCTGTTTTTT
TRBJ1-1	.	TRBV7-2	few	CASSFGYRVNTEAFF	TGTGCCAGCAGCTTTGGTTACAGGGTGAACACTGAAGCTTTCTTT
TRBJ1-3	.	TRBV6-5	few	CASSSPPRRDGNTIYF	TGTGCCAGCAGTTCCCCCCCGCGGAGGGATGGAAACACCATATATTTT
TRBJ2-7	.	TRBV20-1	.	CSATPGSGIVYEQYF	TGCAGTGCTACTCCGGGTAGCGGAATTGTCTACGAGCAGTACTTC
TRBJ1-2	TRBD1	TRBV20-1	few	CSAREGGTGVYGYTF	TGCAGTGCTAGAGAGGGTGGGACAGGGGTCTATGGCTACACCTTC
TRBJ1-4	.	TRBV14	few	CASSQDWGDNEKLFF	TGTGCCAGCAGCCAAGATTGGGGGGATAATGAAAAACTGTTTTTT
TRBJ1-6	.	TRBV28	.	CASSLGQTPRSLHF	TGTGCCAGCAGTTTAGGACAGACCCCCCGTTCCCTCCACTTT
TRBJ2-1	.	TRBV2	few	CASSEGRHRSGNEQFF	TGTGCCAGCAGTGAAGGACGACACAGGTCGGGAAATGAGCAGTTCTTC
TRBJ2-1	TRBD2	TRBV10-3	.	CAISPSLAGKTEQFF	TGTGCCATCAGTCCGAGCCTAGCGGGGAAGACTGAGCAGTTCTTC
TRBJ2-4	.	TRBV12-3/TRBV12-4	few	CASSLEQGGNIQYF	TGTGCCAGCAGTCTAGAGCAGGGCGGAAACATTCAGTACTTC
TRBJ2-2	.	TRBV6-5	few	CASSYVSDGELFF	TGTGCCAGCAGTTATGTGTCTGACGGGGAGCTGTTTTTT
TRBJ1-5	TRBD1	TRBV5-5	.	CASTPRGQGPRQPQHF	TGTGCCAGCACCCCACGGGGACAGGGCCCTCGTCAGCCCCAGCATTTT
TRBJ2-2	.	TRBV20-1	few	CSANGAGVSGELFF	TGCAGTGCTAATGGGGCAGGCGTCAGCGGGGAGCTGTTTTTT
TRBJ2-7	.	TRBV3-1	few	CASSQGPGEQYF	TGTGCCAGCAGCCAAGGGCCGGGTGAGCAGTACTTC
TRBJ1-3	TRBD1	TRBV25-1	.	CASRGDRAGGNTIYF	TGTGCCAGCAGGGGGGACAGGGCCGGTGGAAACACCATATATTTT
TRBJ2-5	TRBD1	TRBV29-1	few	CSVDRDSQETQYF	TGCAGCGTCGACCGGGACAGCCAAGAGACCCAGTACTTC
TRBJ1-3	.	TRBV12-3/TRBV12-4	few	CASSLNAGNTIYF	TGTGCCAGCAGTTTAAACGCTGGAAACACCATATATTTT
TRBJ1-1	.	TRBV6-6	few	CASSYSDTEAFF	TGTGCCAGCAGTTACTCCGACACTGAAGCTTTCTTT
TRBJ2-2	.	TRBV7-7	.	CASSLEVDTGELFF	TGTGCCAGCAGCTTAGAGGTAGACACCGGGGAGCTGTTTTTT
TRBJ2-5	TRBD2	TRBV12-3/TRBV12-4	.	CASRDWTSGGQETQYF	TGTGCCAGCAGGGATTGGACTAGCGGGGGCCAAGAGACCCAGTACTTC
TRBJ2-3	TRBD2	TRBV9	.	CASSVVSGGSTDTQYF	TGTGCCAGCAGCGTAGTTAGCGGGGGGAGCACAGATACGCAGTATTTT
TRBJ1-2	TRBD1	TRBV6-1	few	CASSVDREDGYTF	TGTGCCAGCAGCGTCGACAGGGAGGATGGCTACACCTTC
TRBJ1-1	TRBD1	TRBV7-9	.	CASSFNSGTDEAFF	TGTGCCAGCAGCTTCAACTCCGGGACAGATGAAGCTTTCTTT
TRBJ2-7	.	TRBV2	few	CASSGMVGEQYF	TGTGCCAGCAGTGGCATGGTTGGCGAGCAGTACTTC
TRBJ2-7	.	TRBV6-1	few	CASSEETGFYEQYF	TGTGCCAGCAGTGAGGAAACAGGGTTCTACGAGCAGTACTTC
TRBJ1-2	TRBD1	TRBV5-1	few	CASSPDRGNYGYTF	TGCGCCAGCAGCCCGGACAGGGGGAACTATGGCTACACCTTC
TRBJ2-2	TRBD2	TRBV12-3/TRBV12-4	few	CASSQGLVTGELFF	TGTGCCAGCAGCCAGGGACTAGTCACCGGGGAGCTGTTTTTT
TRBJ1-1	.	TRBV6-5	.	CASSYRSKNTEAFF	TGTGCCAGCAGTTACCGGTCCAAGAACACTGAAGCTTTCTTT
TRBJ2-1	.	TRBV20-1	few	CSARPDEQFF	TGCAGTGCCCGCCCCGACGAGCAGTTCTTC
TRBJ2-5	.	TRBV15	.	CATSRVAGRRIQETQYF	TGTGCCACCAGCAGAGTTGCGGGGCGCCGAATCCAAGAGACCCAGTACTTC
TRBJ2-1	TRBD2	TRBV27	.	CASSLSSGKSSYNEQFF	TGTGCCAGCAGTTTATCTAGCGGGAAAAGCTCCTACAATGAGCAGTTCTTC
TRBJ2-3	.	TRBV7-3	.	CASSLTKADTQYF	TGTGCCAGCAGCTTAACCAAGGCAGATACGCAGTATTTT
TRBJ1-1	.	TRBV5-6	.	CASSFPRNTEAFF	TGTGCCAGCAGCTTCCCGAGAAACACTGAAGCTTTCTTT
TRBJ2-7	TRBD2	TRBV7-2	.	CASSLLAGGNEQYF	TGTGCCAGCAGCTTGCTAGCGGGAGGTAACGAGCAGTACTTC
TRBJ2-1	.	TRBV20-1	.	CSAQAGYNSYNEQFF	TGCAGTGCTCAGGCTGGGTACAACTCCTACAATGAGCAGTTCTTC
TRBJ2-1	.	TRBV7-2	.	CASSFSTANEQFF	TGTGCCAGCAGCTTCTCCACCGCCAATGAGCAGTTCTTC
TRBJ2-4	.	TRBV7-8	.	CASSLVRWGVAKNIQYF	TGTGCCAGCAGCTTAGTGCGGTGGGGGGTAGCCAAAAACATTCAGTACTTC
TRBJ2-1	.	TRBV28	few	CASSPDSGNEQFF	TGTGCCAGCAGCCCTGACTCAGGCAATGAGCAGTTCTTC
TRBJ2-3	TRBD2	TRBV10-3	.	CATISGLLSTDTQYF	TGTGCCACCATTAGCGGGCTTCTAAGCACAGATACGCAGTATTTT
TRBJ2-3	TRBD2	TRBV7-9	few	CASSLASGSPLGTQYF	TGTGCCAGCAGCTTGGCTAGCGGGAGCCCCCTTGGTACGCAGTATTTT
TRBJ2-5	.	TRBV15	.	CATSREVRMQETQYF	TGTGCCACCAGCAGAGAGGTCCGAATGCAAGAGACCCAGTACTTC
TRBJ2-7	.	TRBV7-2	.	CASSLAGIDLSEQYF	TGTGCCAGCAGCTTGGCCGGGATTGACCTCTCCGAGCAGTACTTC
TRBJ1-6	.	TRBV10-3	.	CATTPDRNSPLHF	TGTGCCACCACCCCGGACCGAAATTCACCCCTCCACTTT
TRBJ2-4	TRBD2	TRBV5-6	few	CASSMRTSGVAYENIQYF	TGTGCCAGCAGCATGAGGACTAGCGGGGTCGCGTATGAAAACATTCAGTACTTC
TRBJ2-5	.	TRBV5-1	.	CASSLNPLGGPEETQYF	TGCGCCAGCAGCTTGAACCCCTTAGGGGGACCGGAAGAGACCCAGTACTTC
TRBJ2-1	.	TRBV15	few	CATSRLQGEQFF	TGTGCCACCAGCCGACTACAGGGTGAGCAGTTCTTC
TRBJ2-1	TRBD2	TRBV5-1	.	CASRTYLAGGHEQFF	TGCGCCAGCAGAACGTACCTAGCGGGAGGCCATGAGCAGTTCTTC
TRBJ2-3	TRBD1	TRBV15	.	CATSRSKTRDRAWMIGTDTQYF	TGTGCCACCAGCAGATCCAAAACCCGGGACAGGGCGTGGATGATTGGGACAGATACGCAGTATTTT
TRBJ2-7	TRBD1	TRBV4-3	.	CASSHLTGTGDYEQYF	TGCGCCAGCAGCCACCTTACCGGGACAGGGGACTACGAGCAGTACTTC
TRBJ2-7	.	TRBV11-2	few	CASSPDTLISYEQYF	TGTGCCAGCAGCCCCGACACCTTAATCTCCTACGAGCAGTACTTC
TRBJ2-2	.	TRBV4-3	.	CASSQDAGTGELFF	TGCGCCAGCAGCCAAGATGCGGGGACCGGGGAGCTGTTTTTT
TRBJ2-1	TRBD2	TRBV29-1	many	CSGGLVIPPNEQFF	TGCAGCGGTGGACTAGTCATCCCCCCCAATGAGCAGTTCTTC
TRBJ1-2	.	TRBV12-3/TRBV12-4	.	CASRGKQEGRDGYTF	TGTGCCAGCCGAGGGAAACAAGAGGGGCGGGATGGCTACACCTTC
TRBJ1-6	TRBD1	TRBV7-2	.	CASTGQGDSPLHF	TGTGCCAGCACAGGACAGGGGGACTCACCCCTCCACTTT
TRBJ1-1	.	TRBV3-1	.	CASSQGAGALGTEAFF	TGTGCCAGCAGCCAAGGGGCGGGGGCGTTAGGCACTGAAGCTTTCTTT
TRBJ1-2	.	TRBV20-1	few	CSASAGTTNYGYTF	TGCAGTGCTTCAGCCGGGACAACTAACTATGGCTACACCTTC
TRBJ2-2	.	TRBV12-3/TRBV12-4	.	CASSFRLDAGELFF	TGTGCCAGCAGTTTTAGGCTAGATGCCGGGGAGCTGTTTTTT